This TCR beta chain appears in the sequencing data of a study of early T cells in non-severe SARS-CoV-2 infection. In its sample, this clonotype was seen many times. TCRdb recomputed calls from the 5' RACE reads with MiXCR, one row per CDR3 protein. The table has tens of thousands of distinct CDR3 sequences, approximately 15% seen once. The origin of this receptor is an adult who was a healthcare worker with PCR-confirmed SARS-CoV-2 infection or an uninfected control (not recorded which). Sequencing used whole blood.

CDR3: CASSGLYEQYF. CDR3 DNA: TGTGCCAGCAGTGGACTCTACGAGCAGTACTTC. V gene TRBV6-1 combines with J gene TRBJ2-7; no firm D call. Trimming pared 4 bases from V and 3 bases from J, leaving 4 bases between. Germline values: CDR1 MNHNS, CDR2 SASEGT. This CDR3 comprises 11 residues.